The sequence of this T cell receptor (beta chain) was determined in a study of blood T cell repertoires in COVID-19. Study details: Acute-phase and convalescent COVID-19 samples originated in the United States, Italy and Spain. T cells, B-cell-depleted T cells, or PBMCs supplied cDNA or gDNA.

As processed by the authors: Scientists estimated how many nucleated cells there were by amplifying reference gene primers. Assay: immunoSEQ multiplex PCR; the TCRdb copy retains only in-frame clones and omits some. That table gives V, J and clone size, and the DNA gave D and trimming. The profile shows about 670,000 clones, about 90% of them singletons. The sequence was obtained from a woman aged 18-29 years with acute or convalescent COVID-19. The sequencing sample was made of peripheral blood.

The CDR3 loop reads CAISLSGQQNTEAFF. In nucleotides, the CDR3 is TGTGCCATCAGCCTTTCTGGACAGCAGAACACTGAAGCTTTCTTT. The V and J genes are TRBV10-3 and TRBJ1-1, with D perhaps matching TRBD1 (6 bases). Germline CDR1 and CDR2: ENHRY and SYGVKD. Trimming pared 6 bases from V and 1 base from J, leaving 15 bases between. This CDR3 spans 15 amino acids.